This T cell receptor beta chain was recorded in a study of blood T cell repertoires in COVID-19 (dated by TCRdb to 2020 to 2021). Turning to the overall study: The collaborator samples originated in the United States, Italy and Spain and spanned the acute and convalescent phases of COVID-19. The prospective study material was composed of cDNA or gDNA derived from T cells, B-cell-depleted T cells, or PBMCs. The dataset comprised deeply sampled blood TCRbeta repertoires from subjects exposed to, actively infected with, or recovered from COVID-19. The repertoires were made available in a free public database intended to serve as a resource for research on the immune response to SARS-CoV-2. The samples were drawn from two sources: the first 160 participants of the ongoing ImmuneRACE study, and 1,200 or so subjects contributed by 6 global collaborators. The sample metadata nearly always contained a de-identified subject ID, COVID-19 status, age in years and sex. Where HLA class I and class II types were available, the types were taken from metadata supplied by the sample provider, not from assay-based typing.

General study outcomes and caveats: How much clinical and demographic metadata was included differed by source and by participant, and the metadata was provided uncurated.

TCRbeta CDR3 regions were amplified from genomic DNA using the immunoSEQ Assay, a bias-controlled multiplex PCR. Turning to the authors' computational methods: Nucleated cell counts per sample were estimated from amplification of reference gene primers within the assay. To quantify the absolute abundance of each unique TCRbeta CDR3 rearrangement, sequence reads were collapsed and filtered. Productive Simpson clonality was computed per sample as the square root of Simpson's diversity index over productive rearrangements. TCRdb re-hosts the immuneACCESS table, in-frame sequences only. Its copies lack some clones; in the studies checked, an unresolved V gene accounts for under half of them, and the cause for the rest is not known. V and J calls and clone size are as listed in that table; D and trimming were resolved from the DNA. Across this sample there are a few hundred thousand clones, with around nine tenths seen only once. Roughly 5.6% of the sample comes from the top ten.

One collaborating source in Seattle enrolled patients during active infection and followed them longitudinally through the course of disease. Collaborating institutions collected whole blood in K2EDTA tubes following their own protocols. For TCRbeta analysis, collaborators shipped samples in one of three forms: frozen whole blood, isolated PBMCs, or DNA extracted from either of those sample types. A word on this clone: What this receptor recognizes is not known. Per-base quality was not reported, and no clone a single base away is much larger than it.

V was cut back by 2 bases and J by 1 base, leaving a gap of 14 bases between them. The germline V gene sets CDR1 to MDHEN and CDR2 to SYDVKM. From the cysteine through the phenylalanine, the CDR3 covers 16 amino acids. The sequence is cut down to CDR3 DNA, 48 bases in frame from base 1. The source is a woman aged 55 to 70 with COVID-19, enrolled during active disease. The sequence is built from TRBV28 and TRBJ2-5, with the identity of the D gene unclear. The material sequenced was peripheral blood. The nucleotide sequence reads TGTGCCAGCAGTTTAGGTGGCAGTTTGTCCCAAGAGACCCAGTACTTC. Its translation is CASSLGGSLSQETQYF.